The present T cell receptor beta chain was sequenced within a study of blood T cell repertoires in COVID-19. Study as a whole: The United States, Italy and Spain provided the acute and convalescent COVID-19 samples. Sources were T cells, B-cell-depleted T cells, or PBMCs; the material itself was cDNA or gDNA.

Measured with immunoSEQ multiplex PCR; TCRdb has only the in-frame clones, and not every one. The repertoire holds fewer than 350,000 clones, with approximately 81% as singletons. The ends were cut back, 3 bases at V and 12 bases at J, with 15 bases in the middle. Germline CDR1 and CDR2: SGHTA and FQGNSA. The CDR3 is made up of 13 amino acids. Enrollees, about 18 to 100 years old, lived in 24 US areas. The source of this sequence is a woman aged 25 to 39 who had been exposed to COVID-19. The source material was PBMCs or T cells enriched from blood (not recorded which). The chain joins TRBV7-2 to TRBJ2-1; D perhaps matches TRBD2 (7 bases). The CDR3 region has the DNA TGTGCCAGCAGCTTCTTAGCAAGGGGGGGGCAGTTCTTC. Amino acids: CASSFLARGGQFF.